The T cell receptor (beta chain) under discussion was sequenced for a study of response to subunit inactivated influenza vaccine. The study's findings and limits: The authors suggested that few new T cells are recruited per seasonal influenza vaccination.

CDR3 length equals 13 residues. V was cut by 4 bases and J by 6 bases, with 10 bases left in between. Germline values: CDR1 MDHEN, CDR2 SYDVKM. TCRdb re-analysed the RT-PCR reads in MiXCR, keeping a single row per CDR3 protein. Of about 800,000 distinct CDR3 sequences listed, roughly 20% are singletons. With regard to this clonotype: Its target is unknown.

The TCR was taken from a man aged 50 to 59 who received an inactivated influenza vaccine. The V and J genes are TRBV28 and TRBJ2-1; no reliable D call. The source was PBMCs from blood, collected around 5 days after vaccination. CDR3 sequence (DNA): TGTGCCAGCAGTTGGGTCTTATCCAATGAGCAGTTCTTC. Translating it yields CASSWVLSNEQFF.